These 8 T cell receptor beta chains were sequenced from one sample in a study of a mutant IDH1 vaccine in newly diagnosed glioma. Time point: baseline, week 1 (first vaccination visit). As for treatment: pre-vaccination baseline after standard-of-care therapy. The assay was immunoSEQ multiplex PCR, and TCRdb's table has in-frame clones only and misses some. This table holds tens of thousands of clones, roughly 93% found once. This sample comprised PBMCs, obtained from a glioma patient treated with radiotherapy, temozolomide or both. All receptors come from a man between 40 and 49 years old with glioma.

V is TRBV7-9 and J is TRBJ2-7, with D possibly being TRBD1 or TRBD2 (5 bases each). V was shortened by 0 bases and J by 2 bases, with 11 bases between the two germline ends. Germline CDR1 SEHNR, CDR2 FQNEAQ (reference sequence). The CDR3 is 15 residues long. The CDR3 DNA reads TGTGCCAGCAGCTTAGCTGTCGGGACGGCCTACGAGCAGTACTTC. Its translation is CASSLAVGTAYEQYF.

The chain links TRBV7-9 to TRBJ2-3, with TRBD1 matching 11 bases. J gave up 2 bases and V 3 bases, and 10 bases lay outside the gene matches. Germline values: CDR1 SEHNR, CDR2 FQNEAQ (reference sequence). The CDR3 extends over 18 amino acids. CDR3 in DNA: TGTGCCAGCAGCTTCCCCTCGGGACAGGGGGTTTACACAGATACGCAGTATTTT. Residues: CASSFPSGQGVYTDTQYF.

This chain joins TRBV5-1 and TRBJ2-1; 9 positions agree with TRBD2. The germline CDR1 and CDR2 sequences are SGHRS and YFSETQ. This CDR3 region has 14 residues. The junction had 4 bases not matched to a gene; V was cut back by 3 bases and J by 6 bases. The chain's CDR3 is CASSSMTSGNEQFF. In DNA, the CDR3 is TGCGCCAGCAGCTCCATGACTAGCGGCAATGAGCAGTTCTTC.

This sequence joins TRBV30 and TRBJ1-2, with TRBD1 as a possible D gene (5 bases). Germline V CDR1 and CDR2: GTSNPN, SVGIG (reference sequence). V lost 1 base, J lost 6 bases, and 9 bases lay in between. The CDR3 extends over 12 amino acids. CDR3 sequence reads: CAWSGGFNGYTF. The CDR3 region has the DNA TGTGCCTGGAGTGGGGGGTTTAATGGCTACACCTTC. Supplemented by reference TRBV30 and TRBJ1-2, the full variable domain reads SQTIHQWPATLVQPVGSPLSLECTVEGTSNPNLYWYRQAAGRGLQLLFYSVGIGQISSEVPQNLSASRPQDRQFILSSKKLLLSDSGFYLCAWSGGFNGYTFGSGTRLTVV.

This chain links TRBV27 with TRBJ2-7; D unclear. The germline V and J ends were trimmed by 0 bases and 3 bases, with 15 bases remaining between them. CDR1 and CDR2 (germline): MNHEY, SMNVEV (reference sequence). This CDR3 spans 16 amino acids. The CDR3 region has the DNA TGTGCCAGCAGTTTATCGGGTTATGGCAGACTCTACGAGCAGTACTTC. It yields the protein CASSLSGYGRLYEQYF.

The sample holds one count of this clone. The V and J genes are TRBV5-6 and TRBJ2-3; the D gene is possibly TRBD1 (6 bases). The CDR3 loop spans 14 amino acids. Trimming cost V 5 bases and J 5 bases, with 15 bases left between them. Germline V gene sequence: CDR1 SGHDT, CDR2 YYEEEE. This CDR3 is CASRVQGNVDTQYF. CDR3 nucleotides: TGTGCCAGCAGAGTACAGGGAAATGTAGATACGCAGTATTTT. The complete variable domain, with remaining parts taken from reference TRBV5-6 and TRBJ2-3, reads DAGVTQSPTHLIKTRGQQVTLRCSPKSGHDTVSWYQQALGQGPQFIFQYYEEEERQRGNFPDRFSGHQFPNYSSELNVNALLLGDSALYLCASRVQGNVDTQYFGPGTRLTVL.

The chain is built from TRBV9 and TRBJ2-1; 10 nucleotides match TRBD1. This CDR3 contains 14 residues. The germline V gene encodes CDR1 SGDLS and CDR2 YYNGEE. V lost 3 bases and J lost 6; bases outside the gene matches: 3. CDR3 nucleotides: TGTGCCAGCAGCGCTTGGACAGGGGGCAATGAGCAGTTCTTC. Amino acids: CASSAWTGGNEQFF. Filled out from reference TRBV9 and TRBJ2-1, the complete variable domain reads DSGVTQTPKHLITATGQRVTLRCSPRSGDLSVYWYQQSLDQGLQFLIQYYNGEERAKGNILERFSAQQFPDLHSELNLSSLELGDSALYFCASSAWTGGNEQFFGPGTRLTVL.

The V call is TRBV6-5, the J call TRBJ2-4; D may be TRBD1 or TRBD2 (5 bases each). The germline V gene encodes CDR1 MNHEY and CDR2 SVGAGI. The CDR3 has 14 amino acids. Trimming pared 0 bases from V and 9 bases from J, leaving 12 bases between. The CDR3 coding sequence is TGTGCCAGCAGTTACTCGGGGGATTTGGGCATTCAGTACTTC. It specifies CASSYSGDLGIQYF.